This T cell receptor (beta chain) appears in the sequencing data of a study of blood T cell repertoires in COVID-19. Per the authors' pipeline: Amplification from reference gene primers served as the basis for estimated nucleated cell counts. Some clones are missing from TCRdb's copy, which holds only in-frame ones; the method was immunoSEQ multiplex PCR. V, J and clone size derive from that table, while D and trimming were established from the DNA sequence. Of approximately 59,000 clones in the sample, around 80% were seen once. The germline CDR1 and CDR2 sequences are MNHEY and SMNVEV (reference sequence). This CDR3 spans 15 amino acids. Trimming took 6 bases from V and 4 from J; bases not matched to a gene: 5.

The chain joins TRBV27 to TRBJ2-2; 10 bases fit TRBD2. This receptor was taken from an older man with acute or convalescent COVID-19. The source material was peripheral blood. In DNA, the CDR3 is TGTGCCAGCAGGAGAGCGGGAGGGGGCACCGGGGAGCTGTTTTTT. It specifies CASRRAGGGTGELFF.